The 3 T cell receptor beta chains presented below share a single source sample, sequenced in a study of T cells in localized non-small cell lung cancer. The protocol was immunoSEQ multiplex PCR, while the TCRdb copy is restricted to in-frame clones and leaves out a portion. The sample lists thousands of clones, roughly 32% occurring once. The material was lung tumor tissue, obtained before any cancer treatment. Every receptor here comes from a man aged 35-69 years with stage II lung adenocarcinoma.

This clone was seen a few times. The chain employs TRBV9 and TRBJ1-3, with 10 positions matching TRBD1. CDR1 is SGDLS and CDR2 is YYNGEE in the germline V gene. Trimming cost V 4 bases and J 4 bases; bases outside gene matches: 5. This CDR3 is 15 amino acids long. CDR3 residues: CASSPGTGAGNTIYF. In DNA form, the CDR3 reads TGTGCCAGCAGCCCGGGGACAGGGGCCGGAAACACCATATATTTT.

In this sample, this clone turned up a few times. CDR3 DNA sequence: TGTGCCAGCAGCCAACAAGGGGGCTTTATTAATGAGCAGTTCTTC. Translation: CASSQQGGFINEQFF. The chain combines TRBV16 with TRBJ2-1, with TRBD1 matching 7 bases. This CDR3 region has 15 residues. Per germline, CDR1 KGHSY and CDR2 FQNENV. V lost 2 bases and J lost 7; bases outside the gene matches: 8.

By frequency in the sample, this clone is medium-sized (0.01 to 0.1%). The rearrangement joins TRBV30 to TRBJ1-5, with a weak D call TRBD1 (5 bases). The germline V gene encodes CDR1 GTSNPN and CDR2 SVGIG (reference sequence). V was clipped by 3 bases and J by 2 bases, with 11 bases between them. This CDR3 is built from 14 residues. CDR3: CAWRGPGGNQPQHF. The CDR3 DNA reads TGTGCCTGGAGGGGTCCGGGGGGCAATCAGCCCCAGCATTTT. The whole variable domain, filled in from reference TRBV30 and TRBJ1-5, reads SQTIHQWPATLVQPVGSPLSLECTVEGTSNPNLYWYRQAAGRGLQLLFYSVGIGQISSEVPQNLSASRPQDRQFILSSKKLLLSDSGFYLCAWRGPGGNQPQHFGDGTRLSIL.